Listed below are T cell receptor beta chains from one sample, sequenced in a study of OX40 agonist ivuxolimab in advanced cancers. TCRdb's table, derived via immunoSEQ multiplex PCR, lists solely in-frame clones and lacks some. The repertoire holds more than 55,000 clones, with 88% as singletons. The sequenced sample was CD4+ or CD8+ T cells sorted from blood, obtained in a trial of the OX40 agonist ivuxolimab. The receptors were gathered from an adult with an advanced solid tumor such as melanoma, head and neck, liver or kidney cancer. CDR3s include the opening cysteine and the closing phenylalanine or tryptophan. D genes are given only for firm matches. Clone size is stated in some rows and not others, as once, few, many or a class when expanded.

>TRBV5-4|TRBJ1-1|-|-
CASSPRQAEAFF
TGTGCCAGCAGTCCTAGACAGGCTGAAGCTTTCTTT
>TRBV7-3|TRBJ1-3|-|-
CASSRSGGNTIYF
TGTGCCAGCAGCCGGTCCGGAGGCAACACCATATATTTT
>TRBV7-9|TRBJ2-2|-|-
CASSLRRPRGTGELFF
TGTGCCAGCAGCTTACGTAGGCCCCGGGGCACCGGGGAGCTGTTTTTT
>TRBV13|TRBJ2-7|-|TRBD1
CASSPNRGITYEQYF
TGTGCCAGCAGCCCGAACAGGGGGATTACCTACGAGCAGTACTTC
>TRBV5-6|TRBJ1-1|-|-
CASNQGLNTEAFF
TGTGCCAGCAATCAAGGATTGAACACTGAAGCTTTCTTT
>TRBV18|TRBJ2-3|-|-
CASSLLSRSSTDTQYF
TGTGCCAGCTCCCTACTATCCCGATCTAGCACAGATACGCAGTATTTT
>TRBV7-8|TRBJ2-7|-|-
CASSLQFRSSYEQYF
TGTGCCAGCAGCTTACAGTTCCGGAGCTCCTACGAGCAGTACTTC
>TRBV5-8|TRBJ2-5|-|-
CASSLRPGHRLQETQYF
TGTGCCAGCAGCTTACGCCCGGGACACCGCCTCCAAGAGACCCAGTACTTC
>TRBV6-1|TRBJ1-5|-|TRBD1
CASSDPGTGFASNQPQHF
TGTGCCAGCAGTGACCCCGGGACAGGGTTTGCGAGCAATCAGCCCCAGCATTTT
>TRBV28|TRBJ2-7|-|TRBD1
CASSFTSDRSEQYF
TGTGCCAGCAGTTTCACATCGGACAGGAGCGAGCAGTACTTC
>TRBV19|TRBJ2-7|-|-
CASSIASGGSSYEQYF
TGTGCCAGTAGTATCGCGTCTGGGGGTAGCTCCTACGAGCAGTACTTC
>TRBV10-2|TRBJ1-5|-|-
CASSEVTDNQPQHF
TGCGCCAGTAGTGAGGTGACAGACAATCAGCCCCAGCATTTT
>TRBV5-4|TRBJ1-1|once|-
CASSSLDSTEAFF
TGTGCCAGCAGCTCCCTAGACAGCACTGAAGCTTTCTTT
>TRBV11-2|TRBJ2-5|-|-
CASNSLKRQGPETQYF
TGTGCCAGCAACTCGCTGAAACGTCAGGGGCCGGAGACCCAGTACTTC
>TRBV5-4|TRBJ2-5|-|-
CASSQRQALQETQYF
TGTGCCAGCAGCCAAAGACAGGCGCTACAAGAGACCCAGTACTTC
>TRBV30|TRBJ2-7|-|TRBD1
CAWSVPGTVGEQYF
TGTGCCTGGAGTGTACCCGGGACAGTTGGCGAGCAGTACTTC
>TRBV10-3|TRBJ1-2|once|-
CAISGSEGYGYTF
TGTGCCATCAGTGGGTCGGAGGGATATGGCTACACCTTC
>TRBV7-7|TRBJ2-5|-|TRBD2
CASSLVAGGWETQYF
TGTGCCAGCAGCTTAGTAGCGGGAGGGTGGGAGACCCAGTACTTC
>TRBV5-5|TRBJ2-1|-|-
CASSSGYQGTYNEQFF
TGTGCCAGCAGCTCCGGGTACCAGGGAACATACAATGAGCAGTTCTTC
>TRBV20-1|TRBJ2-7|-|-
CSARRSLEQYF
TGCAGTGCTAGACGGAGCCTCGAGCAGTACTTC
>TRBV5-6|TRBJ2-6|-|TRBD1
CASINQGQGPSGANVLTF
TGTGCCAGCATCAACCAGGGACAGGGTCCCTCGGGGGCCAACGTCCTGACTTTC
>TRBV5-1|TRBJ2-2|-|TRBD1
CASGQGAPNTGELFF
TGCGCCAGCGGACAGGGGGCCCCGAACACCGGGGAGCTGTTTTTT
>TRBV18|TRBJ2-1|-|TRBD1
CASSPLTGGGEQFF
TGTGCCAGCTCACCCCTGACAGGGGGAGGTGAGCAGTTCTTC
>TRBV11-2|TRBJ2-3|-|-
CASSLQLSTDTQYF
TGTGCCAGCAGCTTACAGCTTAGCACAGATACGCAGTATTTT
>TRBV2|TRBJ2-7|-|TRBD1
CAGLDPGQTYEQYF
TGTGCCGGGCTTGACCCGGGACAGACCTACGAGCAGTACTTC
>TRBV7-6|TRBJ2-1|-|TRBD2
CASSLETSLFF
TGTGCCAGCAGCTTAGAGACTAGCCTGTTCTTC
>TRBV5-1|TRBJ1-5|-|TRBD1
CASSLGTGINQPQHF
TGCGCCAGCAGCTTGGGGACAGGGATCAATCAGCCCCAGCATTTT
>TRBV5-1|TRBJ2-2|few|TRBD2
CASSLQRGGTGELFF
TGCGCCAGCAGCTTGCAGCGGGGTGGCACCGGGGAGCTGTTTTTT
>TRBV5-1|TRBJ2-2|-|TRBD1
CASSPPKGQANTGELFF
TGCGCCAGCAGCCCACCAAAGGGACAGGCGAACACCGGGGAGCTGTTTTTT
>TRBV9|TRBJ2-7|-|-
CASSAFGQGQYEQYF
TGTGCCAGCAGCGCTTTTGGGCAGGGCCAGTACGAGCAGTACTTC
>TRBV28|TRBJ1-1|few|TRBD1
CASRGQGNTEAFF
TGTGCCAGCAGGGGACAGGGGAACACTGAAGCTTTCTTT
>TRBV5-6|TRBJ2-3|-|-
CASSRMGVSTDTQYF
TGTGCCAGCAGCCGGATGGGTGTAAGCACAGATACGCAGTATTTT
>TRBV10-3|TRBJ2-1|-|TRBD2
CASERGPNNEQFF
TGTGCCAGCGAGCGGGGGCCCAACAATGAGCAGTTCTTC
>TRBV5-5|TRBJ2-7|-|-
CASSPRTEAYEQYF
TGTGCCAGCAGCCCCCGGACAGAAGCCTACGAGCAGTACTTC
>TRBV5-1|TRBJ1-4|-|TRBD1
CASSPGGTGVEKLFF
TGCGCCAGCAGCCCGGGGGGGACAGGGGTCGAAAAACTGTTTTTT
>TRBV29-1|TRBJ2-1|-|-
CSVEDQGSRVGYNEQFF
TGCAGCGTTGAAGATCAAGGCAGCCGGGTGGGATACAATGAGCAGTTCTTC
>TRBV7-8|TRBJ1-6|-|-
CASSFGGASSYNSPLHF
TGTGCCAGCAGCTTTGGGGGCGCAAGCTCCTATAATTCACCCCTCCACTTT
>TRBV19|TRBJ1-2|-|-
CASCGAPGRNYGYTF
TGTGCCAGTTGTGGGGCCCCGGGCCGCAACTATGGCTACACCTTC
>TRBV18|TRBJ1-1|-|-
CASSFQGWTEAFF
TGTGCCAGCTCATTTCAGGGATGGACTGAAGCTTTCTTT
>TRBV2|TRBJ2-3|-|-
CASVLEAGVGTDTQYF
TGTGCCAGCGTACTCGAGGCAGGGGTTGGAACAGATACGCAGTATTTT
>TRBV6-6|TRBJ2-2|-|TRBD1
CASRTGSTGELFF
TGTGCCAGCAGGACAGGGAGTACCGGGGAGCTGTTTTTT
>TRBV11-2|TRBJ1-3|-|TRBD1
CASSLTGAGGNTIYF
TGTGCCAGCAGCTTAACAGGGGCGGGGGGAAACACCATATATTTT
>TRBV30|TRBJ1-3|-|-
CAWSWGAGNTIYF
TGTGCCTGGAGCTGGGGCGCTGGAAACACCATATATTTT
>TRBV7-9|TRBJ2-5|-|TRBD1
CASSLGAGGETQYF
TGTGCCAGCAGCTTAGGGGCAGGGGGCGAGACCCAGTACTTC
>TRBV4-3|TRBJ2-7|-|TRBD1
CASSRHGQGDYEQYF
TGCGCCAGCAGCCGGCACGGACAGGGAGACTACGAGCAGTACTTC
>TRBV7-6|TRBJ1-4|once|-
CASSFSDSNEKLFF
TGTGCCAGCAGCTTTTCGGACAGTAATGAAAAACTGTTTTTT
>TRBV6-5|TRBJ1-5|-|-
CASSGWSQPQHF
TGTGCCAGCAGTGGATGGTCTCAGCCCCAGCATTTC
>TRBV5-4|TRBJ1-2|-|-
CASSGDGDNYGYTF
TGTGCCAGCAGCGGGGACGGAGATAACTATGGCTACACCTTC
>TRBV28|TRBJ1-4|-|-
CASSWGTNEKLFF
TGTGCCAGCAGTTGGGGAACTAATGAAAAACTGTTTTTT
>TRBV10-3|TRBJ1-4|-|-
CAIRNTGTTNEKLFF
TGTGCCATCAGAAATACAGGGACAACTAATGAAAAACTGTTTTTT
>TRBV2|TRBJ1-6|-|TRBD1
CASKRDRGDSPLHF
TGTGCCAGCAAGAGGGACAGGGGTGATTCACCCCTCCACTTT
>TRBV4-2|TRBJ1-5|once|-
CASSQATGGYQPQHF
TGTGCCAGCAGCCAAGCAACAGGAGGCTATCAGCCCCAGCATTTT
>TRBV5-6|TRBJ2-1|-|-
CASRARAFLRNEQFF
TGTGCCAGCAGGGCCCGGGCCTTCCTTAGGAATGAGCAGTTCTTC
>TRBV6-4|TRBJ2-2|-|-
CASSDSSRGGTGELFF
TGTGCCAGCAGTGACTCCAGCAGGGGCGGCACCGGGGAGCTGTTTTTT
>TRBV20-1|TRBJ1-2|medium-sized|-
CSVWDYGYTF
TGCAGTGTTTGGGACTATGGCTACACCTTC
>TRBV28|TRBJ2-3|-|TRBD1
CASSGQGNTQYF
TGTGCCAGCAGTGGACAGGGCAATACGCAGTATTTT
>TRBV28|TRBJ1-4|-|-
CASSFQQTNEKLFF
TGTGCCAGCAGTTTTCAACAGACTAATGAAAAACTGTTTTTT
>TRBV30|TRBJ2-7|-|TRBD2
CAWSDFPPGLALYEQYF
TGTGCCTGGAGCGATTTCCCTCCGGGACTAGCTCTCTACGAGCAGTACTTC
>TRBV9|TRBJ2-1|once|-
CASSVGGGTVNEQFF
TGTGCCAGCAGCGTAGGAGGCGGTACGGTCAATGAGCAGTTCTTC